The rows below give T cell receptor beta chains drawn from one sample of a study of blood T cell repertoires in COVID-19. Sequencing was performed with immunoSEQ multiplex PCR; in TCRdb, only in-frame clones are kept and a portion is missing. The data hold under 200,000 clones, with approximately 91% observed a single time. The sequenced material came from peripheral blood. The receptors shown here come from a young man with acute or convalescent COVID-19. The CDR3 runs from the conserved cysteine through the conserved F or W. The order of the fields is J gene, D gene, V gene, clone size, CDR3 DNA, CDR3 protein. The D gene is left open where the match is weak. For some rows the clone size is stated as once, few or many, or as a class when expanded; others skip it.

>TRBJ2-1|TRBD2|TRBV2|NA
TGTGCCAGCAGTAAGGGGGGAAATAGCGGGAGCTCCTACAATGAGCAGTTCTTC
CASSKGGNSGSSYNEQFF
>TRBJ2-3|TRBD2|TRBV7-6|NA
TGTGCCAGCAGCTTAGGTCCGGTAGGCGGGAGGGCTTCCACAGATACGCAGTATTTT
CASSLGPVGGRASTDTQYF
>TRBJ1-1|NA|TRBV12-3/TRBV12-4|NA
TGTGCCAGCAGTCTAACCACGAACACTGAAGCTTTCTTT
CASSLTTNTEAFF
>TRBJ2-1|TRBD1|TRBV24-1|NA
TGTGCCACCAGTGATCCTGCAAGGGACAGGGTTCGGTTCTTC
CATSDPARDRVRFF
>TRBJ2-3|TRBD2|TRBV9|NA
TGTGCCAGCAGCGTGGTTTTAGCGGGAGATTCAGATACGCAGTATTTT
CASSVVLAGDSDTQYF
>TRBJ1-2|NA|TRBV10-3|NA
TGTGCCATCAAAACGACAGTAGCTAACTATGGCTACACCTTC
CAIKTTVANYGYTF
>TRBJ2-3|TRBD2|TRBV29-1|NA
TGCAGCGTATCCGGGACTAGCGGGTCTAGCACAGATACGCAGTATTTT
CSVSGTSGSSTDTQYF
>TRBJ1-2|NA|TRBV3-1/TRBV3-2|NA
TGTGCCAGCAGCCAAGATCCGAACAGAGCAAACTATGGCTACACCTTC
CASSQDPNRANYGYTF
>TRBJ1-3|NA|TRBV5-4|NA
TGTGCCAGCAGCTTGGAGGCGGGGGCGAGAGGAAACACCATATATTTT
CASSLEAGARGNTIYF
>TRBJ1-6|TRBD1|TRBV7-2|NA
TGTGCCAGCAGCCCCCCGACAGGGGATAATTCACCCCTCCACTTT
CASSPPTGDNSPLHF
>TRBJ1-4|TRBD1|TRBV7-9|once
TGTGCCAGCAGCTCCGGGACAGGGGGCGAAAAACTGTTTTTT
CASSSGTGGEKLFF
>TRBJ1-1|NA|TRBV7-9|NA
TGTGCCAGCAGCTCGGGGAGACTCGTGATCACTGAAGCTTTCTTT
CASSSGRLVITEAFF
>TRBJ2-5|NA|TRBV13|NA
TGTGCCAGCAGCACAGAGGGTTTGCGAACACAAGAGACCCAGTACTTC
CASSTEGLRTQETQYF
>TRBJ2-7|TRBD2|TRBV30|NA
TGTGCCTGCCGATTGCGGGGGGCAACACTCGAGCAGTACTTC
CACRLRGATLEQYF
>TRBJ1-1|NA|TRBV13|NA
TGTGCCAGCAGCGGCCGGGACAACCAGAACACTGAAGCTTTCTTT
CASSGRDNQNTEAFF
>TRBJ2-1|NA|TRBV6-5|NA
TGTGCCAGCAGTTCGATCGCGACCGCAGGTGAGCAGTTCTTC
CASSSIATAGEQFF
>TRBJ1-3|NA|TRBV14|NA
TGTGCCAGCAGCCGTCAACTGGCTCTGTGGGGCGAGGACACCATATATTTT
CASSRQLALWGEDTIYF
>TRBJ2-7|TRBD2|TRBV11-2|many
TGTGCCAGCAGCTTAGCAGCGGGAGGGCCATTCGAGCAGTACTTC
CASSLAAGGPFEQYF
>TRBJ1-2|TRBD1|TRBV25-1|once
TGTGCCAGCAGTGCGCCAGGGGGCTTAGGAGGTGGCTACACCTTC
CASSAPGGLGGGYTF
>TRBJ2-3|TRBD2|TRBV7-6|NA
TGTGCCAGCAGCTCAGATCTAGCGGGGGTGAGCACAGATACGCAGTATTTT
CASSSDLAGVSTDTQYF
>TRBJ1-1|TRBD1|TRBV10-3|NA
TGTGCCATTACGACAGGGGGTAGGACTGAAGCTTTCTTT
CAITTGGRTEAFF
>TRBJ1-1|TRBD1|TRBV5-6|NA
TGTGCCAGCAGCTCAACAGGGGGACGGACTGAAGCTTTCTTT
CASSSTGGRTEAFF
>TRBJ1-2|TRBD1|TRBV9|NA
TGTGCCAGCAGCGGGTTCCGGGACAGGGTCCCCTCCAACCGGGACGGCTACACCTTC
CASSGFRDRVPSNRDGYTF
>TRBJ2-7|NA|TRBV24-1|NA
TGTGCCACCAGCCACCCAGGGCAGGCCTACGAGCAGTACTTC
CATSHPGQAYEQYF
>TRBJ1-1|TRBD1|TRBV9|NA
TGTGCCAGCAGCGGCCCTTCAGGGGGGAACACTGAAGCTTTCTTT
CASSGPSGGNTEAFF
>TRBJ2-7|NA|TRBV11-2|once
TGTGCCAGCAGCTCGCCCCCGAGTGAGGGGAGGGGGTACGAGCAGTACTTC
CASSSPPSEGRGYEQYF
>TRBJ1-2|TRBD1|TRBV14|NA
TGTGCCAGCAGCCAGCTTCCTGGGACAGAGGCCTATGGCTACACCTTC
CASSQLPGTEAYGYTF
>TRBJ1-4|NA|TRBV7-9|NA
TGTGCCAGCAGCCTGGGACAAGGACTGTTTTTT
CASSLGQGLFF
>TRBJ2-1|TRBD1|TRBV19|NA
TGTGCCAGTAAAGTCCAGACAGGGGGATATGAGCAGTTCTTC
CASKVQTGGYEQFF
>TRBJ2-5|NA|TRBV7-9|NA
TGTGCCAGCAGCTCCACGAACAGGGATGGCGAGACCCAGTACTTC
CASSSTNRDGETQYF
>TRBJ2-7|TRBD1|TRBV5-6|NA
TGTGCCAGCAGCTTAGACGGGACAGGAAAATTCCTCCACGAGCAGTACTTC
CASSLDGTGKFLHEQYF
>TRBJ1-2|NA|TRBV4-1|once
TGCGCCAGCAGCCAAGTCCAACAGGGCAACTATGGCTACACCTTC
CASSQVQQGNYGYTF
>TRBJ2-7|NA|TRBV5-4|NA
TGTGCCAGCAGCTTGCCGGGGGACTACGAGCAGTACTTC
CASSLPGDYEQYF
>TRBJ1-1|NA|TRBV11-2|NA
TGTGCCAGCAGCTTAGACACCGTCGGTAGCAAAGAAGCTTTCTTT
CASSLDTVGSKEAFF
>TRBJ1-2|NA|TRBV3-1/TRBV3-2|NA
TGTGCCAGCAGCCAGGACTCCCACTATGGCTACACCTTC
CASSQDSHYGYTF
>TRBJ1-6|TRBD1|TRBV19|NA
TGTGCCAGTAGACCAAGGGGACAGTCGAATTCACCCCTCCACTTT
CASRPRGQSNSPLHF
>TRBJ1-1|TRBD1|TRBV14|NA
TGTGCCAGCAGCCAGTTGACAGGGGTGAACACTGAAGCTTTCTTT
CASSQLTGVNTEAFF